This is a list of T cell receptor beta chains from one sample in a study of molecular identifiers for immune sequencing clone quantification. TCRdb ran MiXCR on the PCR reads and lists one entry per CDR3 protein. The profile covers some 650,000 distinct CDR3 sequences, with about 20% appearing a single time and around 0.9% taken by the ten largest. The sample consisted of naive CD8+ T cells from blood, with Jurkat cell RNA spiked in. These receptors all come from a human donor in good health. Some libraries in this study had Jurkat cell RNA spiked in. CDR3s include the opening cysteine and the closing phenylalanine or tryptophan. A D gene is named only where the DNA matches it firmly. A clone size is listed for some rows: how often the clone was seen (once, few, many), or a class if it is expanded.

j_gene | abundance | d_gene | v_gene | CDR3aa | CDR3nt
TRBJ2-5 | many | - | TRBV5-6 | CASSLQAVIETQYF | TGTGCCAGCAGCTTGCAAGCGGTTATCGAGACCCAGTACTTC
TRBJ2-5 | - | TRBD2 | TRBV6-2/TRBV6-3 | CASSHLTSGETQYF | TGTGCCAGCAGCCACCTGACTAGCGGAGAGACCCAGTACTTC
TRBJ1-2 | many | TRBD1 | TRBV29-1 | CSVETGNYGYTF | TGCAGCGTCGAGACAGGGAACTATGGCTACACCTTC
TRBJ1-4 | - | - | TRBV4-1 | CASSQDPGEGEKLFF | TGCGCCAGCAGCCAAGACCCCGGGGAAGGGGAAAAACTGTTTTTT
TRBJ1-1 | many | TRBD1 | TRBV6-2/TRBV6-3 | CASIGSEGAYMDTEAFF | TGTGCCAGCATTGGGTCGGAGGGGGCTTATATGGACACTGAAGCTTTCTTT
TRBJ2-2 | many | - | TRBV20-1 | CSAFDWLNTGELFF | TGCAGTGCTTTTGACTGGTTAAACACCGGGGAGCTGTTTTTT
TRBJ1-1 | many | - | TRBV4-2 | CASSQESSVEAFF | TGTGCCAGCAGCCAAGAATCGAGCGTTGAAGCTTTCTTT
TRBJ1-1 | many | - | TRBV29-1 | CSVEVSGREAFF | TGCAGCGTTGAAGTATCAGGCAGGGAAGCTTTCTTT
TRBJ1-1 | many | - | TRBV13 | CASSFWSGARTEAFF | TGTGCCAGCAGCTTTTGGTCGGGGGCGAGGACTGAAGCTTTCTTT
TRBJ2-7 | many | - | TRBV7-9 | CASSAEVGLTLFEQYF | TGTGCCAGCAGCGCGGAGGTTGGGCTGACCCTATTCGAGCAGTACTTC
TRBJ2-7 | many | - | TRBV18 | CASSRPSSYEQYF | TGTGCCAGCTCACGTCCGAGCTCCTACGAGCAGTACTTC
TRBJ1-5 | many | - | TRBV27 | CASRRYQGSQPQHF | TGTGCCAGCAGACGTTATCAGGGCTCTCAGCCCCAGCATTTT
TRBJ2-1 | - | - | TRBV29-1 | CSAAPGAHEQFF | TGCAGCGCCGCGCCAGGGGCCCATGAGCAGTTCTTC
TRBJ1-2 | - | - | TRBV7-9 | CACSPGSNYGYTF | TGTGCCTGCAGCCCAGGCTCTAACTATGGCTACACCTTC
TRBJ2-3 | many | - | TRBV24-1 | CATSEDSLGSTDTQYF | TGTGCCACCAGTGAAGACTCCCTAGGAAGCACAGATACGCAGTATTTT
TRBJ1-1 | - | - | TRBV11-2 | CASSSPLGRSNTEAFF | TGTGCCAGCAGTTCCCCTTTGGGCCGTTCAAACACTGAAGCTTTCTTT
TRBJ2-1 | many | TRBD2 | TRBV6-2/TRBV6-3 | CASSYPEPSSGWGHEQFF | TGTGCCAGCAGTTACCCAGAACCCTCTAGCGGGTGGGGCCATGAGCAGTTCTTC
TRBJ1-4 | many | TRBD1 | TRBV20-1 | CSARDLEPTGANEKLFF | TGCAGTGCTAGAGATCTGGAGCCAACAGGGGCTAATGAAAAACTGTTTTTT
TRBJ1-5 | few | - | TRBV10-2 | CANQTGNSNQPQHF | TGCGCCAACCAGACAGGCAATAGCAATCAGCCCCAGCATTTT
TRBJ2-2 | - | - | TRBV27 | CASSPGSEVNTGELFF | TGTGCCAGCAGCCCGGGGTCAGAGGTTAACACCGGGGAGCTGTTTTTT
TRBJ2-2 | many | - | TRBV29-1 | CSVSGTSNSGELFF | TGCAGCGTGTCGGGGACCAGCAATTCCGGGGAGCTGTTTTTT
TRBJ2-3 | few | - | TRBV4-1 | CASSQEEGGPSDTQYF | TGCGCCAGCAGCCAAGAGGAGGGGGGGCCAAGTGATACGCAGTATTTT